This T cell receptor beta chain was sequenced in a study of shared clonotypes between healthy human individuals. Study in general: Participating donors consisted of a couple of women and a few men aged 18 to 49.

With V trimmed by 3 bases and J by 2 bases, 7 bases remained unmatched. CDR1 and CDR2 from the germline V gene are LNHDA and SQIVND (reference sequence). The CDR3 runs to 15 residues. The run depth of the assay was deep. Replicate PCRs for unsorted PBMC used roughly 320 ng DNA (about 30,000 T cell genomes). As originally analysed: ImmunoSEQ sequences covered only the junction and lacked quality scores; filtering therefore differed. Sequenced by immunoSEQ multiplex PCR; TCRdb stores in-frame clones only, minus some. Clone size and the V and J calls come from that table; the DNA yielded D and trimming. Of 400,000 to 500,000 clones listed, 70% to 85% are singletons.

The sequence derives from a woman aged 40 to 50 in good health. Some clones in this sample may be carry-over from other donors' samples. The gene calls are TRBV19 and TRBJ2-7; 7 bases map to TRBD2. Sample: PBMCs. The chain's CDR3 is CASSIRAGDTYEQYF. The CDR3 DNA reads TGTGCCAGTAGTATTAGGGCGGGAGATACCTACGAGCAGTACTTC.